This T cell receptor (beta chain) was profiled in a study of human T cells and chemical hapten exposure. Study-level findings and limits: There was no change with DPC sensitization in TCRs above 1 in 1000 frequency.

This clonotype was detected a few times. What it binds is not known. The CDR3 runs to 13 residues. The germline V gene encodes CDR1 SQVTM and CDR2 ANQGSEA. The V end lost 4 bases, the J end lost 3 bases, and 13 bases lay between the germline ends. Regarding time point: pre-sensitization, week 0. The treatment: therapeutic diphenylcyclopropenone sensitization with weekly scalp DPC. Blood draws came first, before each patch test. Attachment of unique molecular identifiers to individual cDNA molecules was performed in the library. Each CDR3 protein is one row after TCRdb ran MiXCR on the RACE reads. The table has about 98,000 distinct CDR3 sequences, more than 10% seen once.

The rearrangement joins TRBV29-1 to TRBJ2-7, with D perhaps assigned TRBD1 or TRBD2 (5 bases each). Sequenced here: whole blood, sampled in connection with sensitization to the hapten diphenylcyclopropenone (DPC). The sequence came from a woman between 55 and 75 years old with alopecia areata. Some clones in this sample may be carry-over from other donors' samples. The CDR3 DNA reads as TGCAGCGTTGGGGAAGGGGCGGGCTACGAGCAGTACTTC. Its protein is CSVGEGAGYEQYF.